This is a list of T cell receptor beta chains from one sample in a study of T cell responses to AZD1222 COVID-19 vaccine. Clones were read by immunoSEQ multiplex PCR, and TCRdb kept only the in-frame ones, dropping some. The sample includes around 100,000 clones, about 90% of them seen just once. The starting material was peripheral blood, obtained on day 0 of MenACWY control vaccination. These receptors all come from an adult in good health. The CDR3 runs from the conserved cysteine through the conserved F or W. The D gene is left open where the match is weak. A row's size may be missing; if present it is once, few, many or a size class.

j_gene: TRBJ1-6
abundance: .
d_gene: TRBD1
len: 14
v_gene: TRBV10-3
CDR3aa: CAIRGTGLNSPLHF
CDR3nt: TGTGCCATCAGGGGGACAGGACTTAATTCACCCCTCCACTTT

j_gene: TRBJ2-7
abundance: .
d_gene: .
len: 14
v_gene: TRBV6-5
CDR3aa: CASSYSGPSYEQYF
CDR3nt: TGTGCCAGCAGTTACTCGGGGCCCTCCTACGAGCAGTACTTC

j_gene: TRBJ1-6
abundance: .
d_gene: .
len: 17
v_gene: TRBV7-2
CDR3aa: CASSLGPPGGLNSPLHF
CDR3nt: TGTGCCAGCAGCTTAGGCCCCCCGGGGGGACTTAATTCACCCCTCCACTTT

j_gene: TRBJ1-5
abundance: .
d_gene: .
len: 15
v_gene: TRBV2
CDR3aa: CASSQQGSSNQPQHF
CDR3nt: TGTGCCAGCAGTCAGCAGGGTTCTAGCAATCAGCCCCAGCATTTT

j_gene: TRBJ2-7
abundance: .
d_gene: TRBD2
len: 15
v_gene: TRBV28
CDR3aa: CASSTHSGSNDEQYF
CDR3nt: TGTGCCAGCAGTACCCATAGCGGGAGCAACGACGAGCAGTACTTC

j_gene: TRBJ1-5
abundance: .
d_gene: TRBD1
len: 16
v_gene: TRBV28
CDR3aa: CASSSLSRGGNQPQHF
CDR3nt: TGTGCCAGCAGTTCCCTCAGCAGGGGGGGGAATCAGCCCCAGCATTTT

j_gene: TRBJ1-1
abundance: .
d_gene: TRBD1
len: 15
v_gene: TRBV28
CDR3aa: CASSLWGDRDTEAFF
CDR3nt: TGTGCCAGCAGTTTATGGGGGGACAGGGACACTGAAGCTTTCTTT

j_gene: TRBJ2-1
abundance: .
d_gene: .
len: 13
v_gene: TRBV6-6
CDR3aa: CASSSGTRNEQFF
CDR3nt: TGTGCCAGCAGCTCCGGGACCCGCAATGAGCAGTTCTTC

j_gene: TRBJ2-3
abundance: .
d_gene: TRBD1
len: 16
v_gene: TRBV7-2
CDR3aa: CASSAETGIGTDTQYF
CDR3nt: TGTGCCAGCAGCGCAGAGACAGGGATAGGGACAGATACGCAGTATTTT

j_gene: TRBJ1-3
abundance: .
d_gene: .
len: 14
v_gene: TRBV5-1
CDR3aa: CASSLDEGRNTIYF
CDR3nt: TGCGCCAGCAGCTTGGATGAGGGTAGAAACACCATATATTTT

j_gene: TRBJ1-1
abundance: .
d_gene: .
len: 14
v_gene: TRBV9
CDR3aa: CASSVQQGNTEAFF
CDR3nt: TGTGCCAGCAGCGTTCAACAGGGGAACACTGAAGCTTTCTTT

j_gene: TRBJ1-4
abundance: few
d_gene: .
len: 14
v_gene: TRBV6-6
CDR3aa: CASGGGTTNEKLFF
CDR3nt: TGTGCCAGCGGGGGGGGGACAACTAATGAAAAACTGTTTTTT

j_gene: TRBJ2-3
abundance: once
d_gene: .
len: 15
v_gene: TRBV28
CDR3aa: CASSGEGGGADTQYF
CDR3nt: TGTGCCAGCAGCGGAGAGGGGGGAGGGGCCGATACGCAGTATTTT

j_gene: TRBJ1-5
abundance: .
d_gene: TRBD1
len: 15
v_gene: TRBV2
CDR3aa: CAISDRIQLNQPQHF
CDR3nt: TGTGCCATTTCGGACAGGATCCAACTTAATCAGCCCCAGCATTTT

j_gene: TRBJ2-5
abundance: .
d_gene: .
len: 14
v_gene: TRBV5-1
CDR3aa: CASRHGSLGETQYF
CDR3nt: TGCGCCAGCAGGCACGGGTCATTGGGGGAGACCCAGTACTTC

j_gene: TRBJ1-5
abundance: .
d_gene: .
len: 13
v_gene: TRBV28
CDR3aa: CASSSPGHQPQHF
CDR3nt: TGTGCCAGCAGTTCCCCTGGGCATCAGCCCCAGCATTTT

j_gene: TRBJ2-7
abundance: .
d_gene: .
len: 14
v_gene: TRBV21-1
CDR3aa: CASRGAPRNYEQYF
CDR3nt: TGTGCCAGCAGAGGGGCCCCCCGCAACTACGAGCAGTACTTC

j_gene: TRBJ1-2
abundance: once
d_gene: .
len: 13
v_gene: TRBV6-2/TRBV6-3
CDR3aa: CASSLRGFYGYTF
CDR3nt: TGTGCCAGCAGTTTACGGGGTTTCTATGGCTACACCTTC

j_gene: TRBJ1-5
abundance: .
d_gene: TRBD1
len: 16
v_gene: TRBV6-5
CDR3aa: CASSYSGQGGNQPQHF
CDR3nt: TGTGCCAGCAGTTACTCGGGACAGGGCGGAAATCAGCCCCAGCATTTT

j_gene: TRBJ2-1
abundance: .
d_gene: TRBD2
len: 14
v_gene: TRBV11-2
CDR3aa: CASSPSGGPGEQFF
CDR3nt: TGTGCCAGCAGCCCCTCGGGAGGGCCGGGTGAGCAGTTCTTC

j_gene: TRBJ2-3
abundance: .
d_gene: .
len: 14
v_gene: TRBV30
CDR3aa: CAWRASSSTDTQYF
CDR3nt: TGTGCCTGGAGGGCTAGCTCTAGCACAGATACGCAGTATTTT

j_gene: TRBJ2-3
abundance: .
d_gene: .
len: 15
v_gene: TRBV25-1
CDR3aa: CASSEYEGITDTQYF
CDR3nt: TGTGCCAGCAGTGAATATGAGGGGATCACAGATACGCAGTATTTT

j_gene: TRBJ1-4
abundance: .
d_gene: TRBD1
len: 15
v_gene: TRBV19
CDR3aa: CASSSGQGTNEKLFF
CDR3nt: TGTGCCAGTAGTAGCGGACAGGGCACTAATGAAAAACTGTTTTTT

j_gene: TRBJ2-3
abundance: .
d_gene: .
len: 13
v_gene: TRBV10-3
CDR3aa: CAISERGPDTQYF
CDR3nt: TGTGCCATCAGTGAACGTGGACCAGATACGCAGTATTTT

j_gene: TRBJ2-7
abundance: .
d_gene: TRBD1
len: 14
v_gene: TRBV5-1
CDR3aa: CASSLAGQGREQYF
CDR3nt: TGCGCCAGCAGCTTGGCGGGACAGGGCCGCGAGCAGTACTTC

j_gene: TRBJ2-5
abundance: .
d_gene: TRBD2
len: 14
v_gene: TRBV2
CDR3aa: CASSDRGGGETQYF
CDR3nt: TGTGCCAGCAGTGACCGGGGGGGCGGGGAGACCCAGTACTTC

j_gene: TRBJ2-1
abundance: few
d_gene: TRBD2
len: 17
v_gene: TRBV7-2
CDR3aa: CASSFRVWGGSYNEQFF
CDR3nt: TGTGCCAGCAGCTTTCGAGTGTGGGGGGGATCCTACAATGAGCAGTTCTTC

j_gene: TRBJ2-2
abundance: .
d_gene: .
len: 15
v_gene: TRBV6-5
CDR3aa: CASSYSKGATGELFF
CDR3nt: TGTGCCAGCAGTTACTCGAAAGGGGCCACCGGGGAGCTGTTTTTT

j_gene: TRBJ1-2
abundance: .
d_gene: .
len: 12
v_gene: TRBV28
CDR3aa: CASRRVNYGYTF
CDR3nt: TGTGCCAGCAGGCGTGTCAACTATGGCTACACCTTC

j_gene: TRBJ2-1
abundance: .
d_gene: .
len: 18
v_gene: TRBV7-9
CDR3aa: CASSLDTGPWSSYNEQFF
CDR3nt: TGTGCCAGCAGCTTAGATACGGGACCGTGGAGCTCCTACAATGAGCAGTTCTTC

j_gene: TRBJ1-3
abundance: .
d_gene: .
len: 14
v_gene: TRBV6-1
CDR3aa: CASSEGTWGNTIYF
CDR3nt: TGTGCCAGCAGTGAAGGGACTTGGGGAAACACCATATATTTT

j_gene: TRBJ2-4
abundance: .
d_gene: .
len: 18
v_gene: TRBV19
CDR3aa: CASSSPLLGVLAKNIQYF
CDR3nt: TGTGCCAGTAGTTCCCCCCTGCTTGGAGTCCTAGCCAAAAACATTCAGTACTTC

j_gene: TRBJ2-7
abundance: .
d_gene: .
len: 16
v_gene: TRBV19
CDR3aa: CASSIGRGGSVYEQYF
CDR3nt: TGTGCCAGTAGTATTGGCCGGGGTGGTAGCGTCTACGAGCAGTACTTC

j_gene: TRBJ1-2
abundance: .
d_gene: .
len: 13
v_gene: TRBV19
CDR3aa: CASSPTRSYGYTF
CDR3nt: TGTGCCAGTAGCCCGACACGGTCCTATGGCTACACCTTC

j_gene: TRBJ1-1
abundance: .
d_gene: .
len: 12
v_gene: TRBV10-3
CDR3aa: CAISDRGSEAFF
CDR3nt: TGTGCCATCAGTGATCGGGGGTCTGAAGCTTTCTTT

j_gene: TRBJ2-3
abundance: .
d_gene: TRBD2
len: 14
v_gene: TRBV10-2
CDR3aa: CASSVAGVADTQYF
CDR3nt: TGCGCCAGCAGTGTTGCGGGAGTGGCAGATACGCAGTATTTT

j_gene: TRBJ1-4
abundance: few
d_gene: .
len: 15
v_gene: TRBV11-2
CDR3aa: CASSSHGQGGEKLFF
CDR3nt: TGTGCCAGCAGCTCCCATGGGCAGGGCGGTGAAAAACTGTTTTTT

j_gene: TRBJ1-6
abundance: .
d_gene: .
len: 14
v_gene: TRBV3-1/TRBV3-2
CDR3aa: CASSQGGFNSPLHF
CDR3nt: TGTGCCAGCAGCCAAGGTGGCTTCAATTCACCCCTCCACTTT

j_gene: TRBJ2-3
abundance: .
d_gene: TRBD2
len: 15
v_gene: TRBV4-3
CDR3aa: CASSQAGLAGNTQYF
CDR3nt: TGCGCCAGCAGCCAAGCGGGACTAGCGGGTAATACGCAGTATTTT

j_gene: TRBJ1-1
abundance: .
d_gene: .
len: 12
v_gene: TRBV12-3/TRBV12-4
CDR3aa: CASSFLGGEAFF
CDR3nt: TGTGCCAGCAGTTTTTTGGGGGGTGAAGCTTTCTTT

j_gene: TRBJ2-1
abundance: .
d_gene: TRBD2
len: 14
v_gene: TRBV2
CDR3aa: CASIQLAGDNEQFF
CDR3nt: TGTGCCAGCATCCAGCTAGCGGGAGACAATGAGCAGTTCTTC

j_gene: TRBJ2-3
abundance: once
d_gene: TRBD2
len: 13
v_gene: TRBV7-7
CDR3aa: CASSFAGEDTQYF
CDR3nt: TGTGCCAGCAGCTTCGCGGGGGAAGATACGCAGTATTTT

j_gene: TRBJ2-7
abundance: few
d_gene: .
len: 12
v_gene: TRBV27
CDR3aa: CASSLTGSEQYF
CDR3nt: TGTGCCAGCAGTTTAACAGGGAGCGAGCAGTACTTC

j_gene: TRBJ2-5
abundance: .
d_gene: .
len: 13
v_gene: TRBV2
CDR3aa: CASGEWSRETQYF
CDR3nt: TGTGCCAGCGGGGAATGGAGTAGGGAGACCCAGTACTTC

j_gene: TRBJ2-7
abundance: .
d_gene: .
len: 16
v_gene: TRBV7-9
CDR3aa: CASSRREGLSLYEQYF
CDR3nt: TGTGCCAGCAGCCGACGTGAGGGATTAAGTCTGTACGAGCAGTACTTC

j_gene: TRBJ1-1
abundance: .
d_gene: .
len: 14
v_gene: TRBV6-5
CDR3aa: CASSSPRPNTEAFF
CDR3nt: TGTGCCAGCAGTTCCCCAAGGCCGAACACTGAAGCTTTCTTT

j_gene: TRBJ1-3
abundance: .
d_gene: .
len: 14
v_gene: TRBV19
CDR3aa: CASGGGEGGNTIYF
CDR3nt: TGTGCCAGTGGCGGTGGAGAGGGCGGAAACACCATATATTTT

j_gene: TRBJ2-7
abundance: once
d_gene: TRBD2
len: 14
v_gene: TRBV3-1/TRBV3-2
CDR3aa: CASSATSGSYEQYF
CDR3nt: TGTGCCAGCAGCGCAACTAGCGGATCCTACGAGCAGTACTTC

j_gene: TRBJ2-5
abundance: .
d_gene: TRBD2
len: 14
v_gene: TRBV5-1
CDR3aa: CASSLSAGGETQYF
CDR3nt: TGCGCCAGCAGCTTATCAGCGGGGGGAGAGACCCAGTACTTC

j_gene: TRBJ2-3
abundance: .
d_gene: TRBD2
len: 15
v_gene: TRBV9
CDR3aa: CATAVDGRWGDTQYF
CDR3nt: TGTGCCACTGCAGTCGACGGGAGGTGGGGGGATACGCAGTATTTT

j_gene: TRBJ1-1
abundance: .
d_gene: .
len: 13
v_gene: TRBV9
CDR3aa: CASSALVETEAFF
CDR3nt: TGTGCCAGCAGCGCCCTCGTTGAAACTGAAGCTTTCTTT

j_gene: TRBJ2-1
abundance: .
d_gene: TRBD2
len: 16
v_gene: TRBV18
CDR3aa: CASSPPAGGALNEQFF
CDR3nt: TGTGCCAGCTCACCACCGGCGGGGGGGGCCCTCAATGAGCAGTTCTTC